These T cell receptor beta chains were read from a single sample in a study of lymphopenia after photon versus proton radiotherapy. TCRdb keeps only in-frame clones here, not all; method: immunoSEQ multiplex PCR. The sample consists of fewer than 40,000 clones, 90% to 95% of them appearing once. The specimen comprised peripheral blood, sampled from a patient treated with photon-based radiotherapy. The receptors were sampled from a woman aged 50 to 60 with cholangiocarcinoma. Each CDR3 is given with its conserved first and last residue. A D gene is named only where the DNA matches it firmly. Clone size, where shown, is once, few, many, or a class for clones that have expanded.

j_call | clone_size | v_call | d_call | cdr3_aa | cdr3_nt
TRBJ2-3 | . | TRBV18 | . | CASSPRVRDTDTQYF | TGTGCCAGCTCACCACGAGTCAGGGACACAGATACGCAGTATTTT
TRBJ2-2 | . | TRBV4-3 | TRBD2 | CASSMGLAGTGELFF | TGCGCCAGCAGCATGGGACTAGCGGGCACCGGGGAGCTGTTTTTT
TRBJ2-6 | once | TRBV4-3 | TRBD1 | CASSQDSDRGPGANVLTF | TGCGCCAGCAGCCAAGATTCCGACAGGGGGCCTGGGGCCAACGTCCTGACTTTC
TRBJ1-4 | . | TRBV4-3 | . | CASSQEELTNEKLFF | TGCGCCAGCAGCCAAGAAGAGTTAACTAATGAAAAACTGTTTTTT
TRBJ1-5 | once | TRBV7-2 | . | CASSFGLRGRQPQHF | TGTGCCAGCAGCTTCGGCCTCAGGGGAAGGCAGCCCCAGCATTTT
TRBJ2-3 | . | TRBV6-5 | . | CASSHRDTQYF | TGTGCCAGCAGTCATAGGGATACGCAGTATTTT
TRBJ2-7 | once | TRBV6-5 | TRBD1 | CASSKLTGSSYEQYF | TGTGCCAGCAGTAAATTGACAGGGAGCTCCTACGAGCAGTACTTC
TRBJ2-3 | . | TRBV7-9 | . | CASSPRDGFTDTQYF | TGTGCCAGCAGCCCACGGGACGGATTCACAGATACGCAGTATTTT
TRBJ2-7 | . | TRBV18 | TRBD1 | CASSPGTGFNEQYF | TGTGCCAGCTCCCCCGGGACAGGGTTCAACGAGCAGTACTTC
TRBJ1-2 | . | TRBV6-1 | . | CASTRTERNYGYTF | TGTGCCAGCACCAGGACGGAACGTAACTATGGCTACACCTTC
TRBJ1-1 | . | TRBV10-1 | TRBD1 | CASSPGTGSYYGAFF | TGCGCCAGCAGTCCAGGGACAGGGTCTTACTATGGAGCTTTCTTT
TRBJ1-5 | . | TRBV4-3 | . | CASSQRTGNQPQHF | TGCGCCAGCAGCCAAAGGACAGGCAATCAGCCCCAGCATTTT
TRBJ1-1 | . | TRBV29-1 | . | CSGSSGTEAFF | TGCAGCGGTTCATCCGGGACTGAAGCTTTCTTT
TRBJ2-7 | . | TRBV7-2 | TRBD1 | CASSLDRGDTYEQYF | TGTGCCAGCAGCCTCGACAGGGGAGATACCTACGAGCAGTACTTC
TRBJ1-4 | . | TRBV5-1 | TRBD1 | CASSLTNRGRGEKLFF | TGCGCCAGCAGCTTAACTAACAGGGGGCGTGGGGAAAAACTGTTTTTT
TRBJ2-1 | . | TRBV6-4 | TRBD2 | CASSFTSVHPQFF | TGTGCCAGCAGCTTTACTAGCGTTCACCCCCAGTTCTTC
TRBJ1-2 | once | TRBV7-2 | . | CASSRDGYGYTF | TGTGCCAGCAGCCGGGACGGGTATGGCTACACCTTC
TRBJ1-6 | few | TRBV7-2 | TRBD1 | CASSFRDRANSPLHF | TGTGCCAGCAGCTTCCGGGACAGGGCTAATTCACCCCTCCACTTT
TRBJ2-7 | . | TRBV19 | TRBD1 | CASSPRQGADGEQYF | TGTGCCAGTAGTCCTAGACAGGGGGCGGACGGCGAGCAGTACTTC
TRBJ2-7 | . | TRBV20-1 | . | CSARGYEQYF | TGCAGTGCTAGAGGCTACGAGCAGTACTTC
TRBJ1-3 | . | TRBV11-2 | . | CASSYNGEGGNTIYF | TGTGCCAGCAGCTATAATGGGGAGGGTGGAAACACCATATATTTT
TRBJ1-1 | . | TRBV29-1 | . | CSVEGTAINTEAFF | TGCAGCGTTGAGGGGACGGCAATAAACACTGAAGCTTTCTTT
TRBJ2-5 | . | TRBV18 | . | CASSPIREGTQYF | TGTGCCAGCTCACCGATTCGGGAAGGGACCCAGTACTTC
TRBJ1-2 | . | TRBV14 | TRBD1 | CASSPEDRGHLGVSYGYTF | TGTGCCAGCAGCCCCGAGGACAGGGGGCATTTGGGCGTTAGCTATGGCTACACCTTC
TRBJ2-2 | . | TRBV7-6 | TRBD2 | CASSLEVAGVNTGELFF | TGTGCCAGCAGCTTAGAGGTAGCGGGGGTGAACACCGGGGAGCTGTTTTTT
TRBJ2-5 | . | TRBV2 | TRBD2 | CASTSAGLIETQYF | TGTGCCAGCACTTCAGCGGGGCTGATAGAGACCCAGTACTTC
TRBJ2-7 | . | TRBV30 | . | CAWSRQVPYEQYF | TGTGCCTGGAGTCGACAGGTCCCCTACGAGCAGTACTTC
TRBJ2-3 | . | TRBV6-1 | TRBD2 | CASRTSGGRTDTQYF | TGTGCCAGCAGAACTAGCGGGGGCCGCACAGATACGCAGTATTTT
TRBJ1-2 | . | TRBV18 | . | CASSPPESKLLFVGYTF | TGTGCCAGCTCACCACCGGAGTCCAAACTACTATTTGTCGGCTACACCTTC
TRBJ2-6 | . | TRBV6-1 | . | CASSGGFSGANVLTF | TGTGCCAGCAGTGGGGGTTTCTCCGGGGCCAACGTCCTGACTTTC
TRBJ1-2 | . | TRBV7-9 | TRBD1 | CASSPRTGGTYGYTF | TGTGCCAGCAGTCCCAGGACAGGGGGAACCTATGGCTACACCTTC
TRBJ2-1 | . | TRBV9 | . | CASSPGKTGGAVRSYNEQFF | TGTGCCAGCAGCCCCGGGAAAACAGGGGGGGCCGTTCGTTCCTACAATGAGCAGTTCTTC
TRBJ2-3 | . | TRBV7-2 | . | CASSLQSFSTDTQYF | TGTGCCAGCAGCTTACAGAGTTTTAGCACAGATACGCAGTATTTT
TRBJ1-1 | . | TRBV4-1 | TRBD1 | CASSLLRQGARTEAFF | TGCGCCAGCAGCCTTTTAAGGCAGGGGGCGCGCACTGAAGCTTTCTTT
TRBJ1-1 | . | TRBV27 | . | CASRPGQSPMNTEAFF | TGTGCCAGCCGTCCCGGACAGAGCCCCATGAACACTGAAGCTTTCTTT
TRBJ1-5 | few | TRBV12-5 | . | CASGSSGVPQPQHF | TGTGCTAGTGGATCCTCTGGGGTTCCTCAGCCCCAGCATTTT
TRBJ2-7 | . | TRBV23-1 | . | CASSLQKLGQNEQYF | TGCGCCAGCAGTCTACAAAAGTTGGGTCAGAACGAGCAGTACTTC
TRBJ2-3 | . | TRBV29-1 | TRBD2 | CSVHSGGADTQYF | TGCAGCGTCCATAGCGGGGGGGCGGATACGCAGTATTTT
TRBJ2-3 | . | TRBV4-2 | TRBD2 | CASSQDVASGGAFADTQYF | TGTGCCAGCAGCCAAGATGTAGCTAGCGGGGGGGCTTTTGCAGATACGCAGTATTTT
TRBJ1-2 | once | TRBV5-1 | TRBD1 | CASSLGPGQGGYTF | TGCGCCAGCAGCTTGGGACCCGGACAGGGCGGCTACACCTTC
TRBJ1-1 | once | TRBV2 | TRBD1 | CASSESGGLNTEAFF | TGTGCCAGCAGTGAGTCAGGGGGCTTGAACACTGAAGCTTTCTTT
TRBJ1-2 | . | TRBV7-9 | TRBD1 | CASSLDRVSSPLNYGYTF | TGTGCCAGCAGCCTGGACAGGGTCTCTTCACCCCTAAACTATGGCTACACCTTC
TRBJ2-1 | . | TRBV5-4 | . | CASSIDGAHSYNEQFF | TGTGCCAGCAGCATAGACGGGGCACACTCCTACAATGAGCAGTTCTTC
TRBJ2-1 | . | TRBV11-2 | . | CASSPQTGKGYNEQFF | TGTGCCAGCAGCCCTCAAACGGGAAAGGGGTACAATGAGCAGTTCTTC
TRBJ1-1 | once | TRBV18 | . | CASSINTGMNTEAFF | TGTGCCAGCTCAATCAACACAGGCATGAACACTGAAGCTTTCTTT
TRBJ1-1 | . | TRBV5-4 | TRBD1 | CASSLGTGHTEAFF | TGTGCCAGCAGCTTGGGGACAGGGCACACTGAAGCTTTCTTT
TRBJ1-5 | . | TRBV5-6 | . | CASSLVDGNQPQHF | TGTGCCAGCAGCTTGGTGGACGGGAATCAGCCCCAGCATTTT
TRBJ1-1 | once | TRBV5-1 | TRBD1 | CASSSGTGLTEAFF | TGCGCCAGCAGCTCGGGGACAGGGCTCACTGAAGCTTTCTTT
TRBJ2-5 | once | TRBV30 | . | CAWSLAQETQYF | TGTGCCTGGAGTCTTGCTCAAGAGACCCAGTACTTC
TRBJ1-1 | . | TRBV9 | . | CASRGIPGQNTEAFF | TGTGCCAGCAGGGGAATCCCGGGCCAGAACACTGAAGCTTTCTTT
TRBJ1-2 | . | TRBV9 | . | CASSVRGRGLPYGYTF | TGTGCCAGCAGCGTAAGGGGCCGAGGGTTGCCCTATGGCTACACCTTC
TRBJ2-6 | . | TRBV19 | . | CASDPGANVLTF | TGTGCCAGCGACCCTGGGGCCAACGTCCTGACTTTC
TRBJ1-1 | . | TRBV6-6 | . | CASSSRQVGEAFF | TGTGCCAGCAGTTCTCGACAGGTCGGTGAAGCTTTCTTT